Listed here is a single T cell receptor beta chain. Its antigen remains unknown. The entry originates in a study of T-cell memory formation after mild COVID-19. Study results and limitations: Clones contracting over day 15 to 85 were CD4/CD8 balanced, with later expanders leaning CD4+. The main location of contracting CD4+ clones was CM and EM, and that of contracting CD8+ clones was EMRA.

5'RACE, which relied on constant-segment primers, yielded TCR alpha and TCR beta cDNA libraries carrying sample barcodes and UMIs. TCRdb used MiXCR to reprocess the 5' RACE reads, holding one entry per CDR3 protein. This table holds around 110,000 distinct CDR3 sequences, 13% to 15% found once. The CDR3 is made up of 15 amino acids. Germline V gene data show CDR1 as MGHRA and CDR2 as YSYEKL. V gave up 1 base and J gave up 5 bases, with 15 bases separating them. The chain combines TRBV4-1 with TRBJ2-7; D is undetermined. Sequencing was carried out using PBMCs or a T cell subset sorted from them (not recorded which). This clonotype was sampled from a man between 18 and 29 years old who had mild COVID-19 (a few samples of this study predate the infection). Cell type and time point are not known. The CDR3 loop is CASSQGWGTPDEQYF. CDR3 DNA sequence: TGCGCCAGCAGCCAAGGTTGGGGTACCCCCGACGAGCAGTACTTC.